The clone carrying this T cell receptor (beta chain) was seen at least ten times. The sample originates from a study of neurological immune-mediated disorders. CDR3 length: 17 amino acids. The V segment lost 4 bases and the J segment 4 bases; nucleotides outside the gene matches: 9. CDR1 is MNHNY, CDR2 SVGAGI, per germline (reference sequence). From the 5' RACE reads, TCRdb called clonotypes with MiXCR, one entry per CDR3 protein. The data show 40,000 or so distinct CDR3 sequences, 7% to 8% seen once. This TCR came from a woman between 40 and 50 years old in good health. The sequenced material came from PBMCs. The chain links TRBV6-6 to TRBJ2-2; 10 nucleotides match TRBD2. CDR3: CASSSKSGGAATGELFF. The DNA of the CDR3 is TGTGCCAGCAGTTCAAAGAGCGGGGGGGCTGCCACCGGGGAGCTGTTTTTT.